Below are 27 T cell receptor beta chains sequenced from a single sample in a study of vaccination effects on CD4 cells after COVID-19. Sequencing used immunoSEQ multiplex PCR; TCRdb keeps in-frame clones, though not all of them. The table has 35,000 to 40,000 clones, approximately 72% seen once. Their antigen targets remain unknown. Culture proceeded for about 11 days, and CD4+ T cells were then isolated. Sample: CD4+ T cells from PBMCs cultured without peptide, taken before COVID-19 vaccination. Receptors originate from a human donor who received a COVID-19 vaccine.

This clone was picked up a small number of times. The chain uses TRBV4-2 and TRBJ2-2; 9 bases agree with TRBD2. The CDR3 spans 18 residues. The ends lost 0 bases at V and 3 bases at J; junction bases unmatched: 8. Germline CDR1 and CDR2: LGHNA and YNFKEQ. The CDR3 sequence: CASSQDGSGGPHTGELFF. The CDR3 DNA sequence: TGTGCCAGCAGCCAAGATGGGAGCGGGGGGCCCCACACCGGGGAGCTGTTTTTT.

This clone was counted between two and nine times. The V call is TRBV27, the J call TRBJ1-6; no reliable D call. The germline V and J ends were trimmed by 4 bases and 13 bases, with 14 bases remaining between them. There are 13 residues in the CDR3. Germline CDR1 MNHEY, CDR2 SMNVEV (reference sequence). The CDR3 DNA is TGTGCCAGCAGTTGGGAGGAGGGTTTGCCCCTCCACTTT. Translation gives CASSWEEGLPLHF.

The chain joins TRBV27 to TRBJ1-1; maybe TRBD1 (5 bases). The germline V gene encodes CDR1 MNHEY and CDR2 SMNVEV (reference sequence). This CDR3 is 15 amino acids long. V shed 2 bases and J shed 0 bases, with 10 bases lying between them. For the CDR3, the DNA is TGTGCCAGCAGTTTAGGGGCGAAAATGAACACTGAAGCTTTCTTT. Protein sequence: CASSLGAKMNTEAFF.

CDR3 in amino acids: CASSPTTDTEAFF. The CDR3 DNA is TGTGCCAGCAGCCCGACGACAGACACTGAAGCTTTCTTT. The chain has TRBV9 and TRBJ1-1; maybe TRBD1 (5 bases). The germline CDR1 and CDR2 sequences are SGDLS and YYNGEE. The ends were cut back, 4 bases at V and 3 bases at J, with 10 bases in the middle. CDR3 length: 13 amino acids.

The chain couples TRBV20-1 to TRBJ1-4; D unclear. The CDR3 consists of 11 residues. CDR1 is DFQATT, CDR2 SNEGSKA, per germline (reference sequence). V lost 6 bases and J 5 bases, leaving 7 bases between the germline ends. CDR3 in DNA: TGCAGTGCGGGGTTCAATGAAAAACTGTTTTTT. It translates to CSAGFNEKLFF.

This chain connects TRBV6-5 to TRBJ2-5; TRBD1 or TRBD2 may be the D gene (5 bases each). CDR1 is MNHEY, CDR2 SVGAGI, per germline. Trimming took off 5 bases at V and 4 bases at J, with 11 bases between the two ends. CDR3 length: 13 amino acids. This chain's CDR3 is CASSRQGRETQYF. In DNA form, the CDR3 reads TGTGCCAGCAGTCGCCAGGGACGAGAGACCCAGTACTTC.

This clone has only a few counts. J is TRBJ1-1 and V is TRBV19; 9 bases line up with TRBD1. The CDR3 runs 15 residues. Trimming cost V 5 bases and J 0 bases; bases outside gene matches: 4. Germline V lookup: CDR1 LNHDA, CDR2 SQIVND (reference sequence). The CDR3 here is CASSLRQGVNTEAFF. DNA for the CDR3: TGTGCCAGTAGTCTCCGACAGGGGGTGAACACTGAAGCTTTCTTT.

The chain is built from TRBV28 and TRBJ2-7; TRBD1 agrees at 9 bases. CDR3 length equals 14 residues. The germline V gene encodes CDR1 MDHEN and CDR2 SYDVKM. The V gene end was trimmed by 3 bases and the J gene end by 3 bases; junction bases not matched to a gene: 3. CDR3 residues: CASSLTGGDYEQYF. The CDR3 coding sequence is TGTGCCAGCAGTTTGACAGGGGGGGACTACGAGCAGTACTTC.

This chain links TRBV7-9 with TRBJ2-1; possibly TRBD1 for D (7 bases). Germline V gene data show CDR1 as SEHNR and CDR2 as FQNEAQ (reference sequence). V was clipped by 5 bases and J by 0 bases, with 14 bases between them. The CDR3 is made up of 16 amino acids. In DNA, the CDR3 is TGTGCCAGCAGCCCCTACAGGGGAGGCTCCTACAATGAGCAGTTCTTC. Translating gives CASSPYRGGSYNEQFF.

In this sample, this clone turned up a few times. The CDR3 DNA is TGTGCCAGTAGTATTGGGGAGATTAGGGCTTCACCCCTCCACTTT. It is translated as CASSIGEIRASPLHF. The chain links TRBV19 to TRBJ1-6, with no clear D. Trimming took off 3 bases at V and 9 bases at J, with 15 bases between the two ends. CDR3 length: 15 amino acids. Germline V gene lookup returns CDR1 LNHDA and CDR2 SQIVND (reference sequence).

The chain is built from TRBV19 and TRBJ2-5; no reliable D call. V lost 5 bases and J 1 base, leaving 5 bases between the germline ends. Germline V gene data show CDR1 as LNHDA and CDR2 as SQIVND (reference sequence). There are 12 residues in the CDR3. The chain's CDR3 is CASSLTQETQYF. DNA of the CDR3: TGTGCCAGTAGTTTGACCCAAGAGACCCAGTACTTC.

The chain carries TRBV10-3 and TRBJ2-5; tentative D call: TRBD2 (5 bases). The CDR3 sequence is 12 residues long. Trimming shortened V by 3 bases and J by 7 bases, and 9 bases separated the two germline ends. Germline V gene data show CDR1 as ENHRY and CDR2 as SYGVKD. CDR3 DNA sequence: TGTGCCATCAGTGAAGGGAGAGGGACCCAGTACTTC. It yields the protein CAISEGRGTQYF.

This chain joins TRBV12-3 or TRBV12-4 and TRBJ2-7; tentative D call: TRBD2 (6 bases). Trimming left V 6 bases short and J 7 bases short, with 16 bases between. The CDR3 spans 13 residues. The CDR3 region is CASRNREVGEQYF. The CDR3 bases are TGTGCCAGCAGAAATAGGGAGGTGGGGGAGCAGTACTTC.

The chain recombines TRBV19 with TRBJ1-5; 7 bases align to TRBD1. Trimming removed 7 bases from V and 1 base from J; junction bases left unmatched: 4. This CDR3 has 14 residues. Per the germline V gene, CDR1 is LNHDA and CDR2 is SQIVND (reference sequence). The CDR3 bases are TGTGCCAGTACCGACAGGGACAGCAATCAGCCCCAGCATTTT. It encodes CASTDRDSNQPQHF.

There are a few counts of this clone. V gene TRBV5-1 combines with J gene TRBJ1-1; D is ambiguous. V was clipped by 4 bases and J by 1 base, with 14 bases between them. Germline V gene lookup returns CDR1 SGHRS and CDR2 YFSETQ. There are 15 residues in the CDR3. CDR3 sequence: CASSPSTITNTEAFF. The CDR3 DNA sequence: TGCGCCAGCAGCCCCAGCACGATAACGAACACTGAAGCTTTCTTT.

This chain uses TRBV30 with TRBJ2-5, with no clear D. Germline CDR1 is GTSNPN and CDR2 is SVGIG (reference sequence). The CDR3 covers 13 residues. CDR3 sequence: CALGESNQETQYF. The CDR3 DNA reads as TGTGCTTTGGGCGAGAGTAACCAAGAGACCCAGTACTTC.

J is TRBJ1-2 and V is TRBV12-3 or TRBV12-4; D may be TRBD1 (5 bases). V dropped 5 bases and J dropped 11 bases, with 12 bases sitting between them. The CDR3 runs 11 residues. The DNA for the CDR3 is TGTGCCAGCAGTCACAGGTTGGGGTACACCTTC. It specifies CASSHRLGYTF.

The gene calls are TRBV30 and TRBJ1-2, with D perhaps matching TRBD1 (6 bases). Trimming removed 1 base from V and 6 bases from J, with 21 bases in between. The CDR3 is 16 amino acids. Per the germline V gene, CDR1 is GTSNPN and CDR2 is SVGIG (reference sequence). CDR3 protein: CAWSALQGRRGDGYTF. CDR3 sequence (DNA): TGTGCCTGGAGTGCGCTCCAGGGGCGTCGCGGAGATGGCTACACCTTC.

The chain has TRBV30 and TRBJ1-3; D gene uncertain. The CDR3 spans 12 residues. Per the germline V gene, CDR1 is GTSNPN and CDR2 is SVGIG (reference sequence). V shed 0 bases and J shed 7 bases, with 7 bases lying between them. CDR3 sequence: CAWSVNRNTIYF. CDR3 sequence (DNA): TGTGCCTGGAGTGTTAATCGGAACACCATATATTTT.

The rearrangement joins TRBV4-1 to TRBJ2-3; 11 positions agree with TRBD2. Germline trimming cut 4 bases from V and 0 bases from J; bases unmatched to any gene: 0. Germline CDR1 is MGHRA and CDR2 is YSYEKL. This CDR3 is 15 amino acids long. The CDR3, as DNA: TGCGCCAGCAGCCGGACTAGCGGGAGCACAGATACGCAGTATTTT. Protein: CASSRTSGSTDTQYF.

V is TRBV5-1 and J is TRBJ2-3; D possibly uses TRBD1 or TRBD2 (5 bases each). V lost 0 bases and J lost 2, with 13 bases in between. This CDR3 has 16 amino acids. Germline V gene lookup returns CDR1 SGHRS and CDR2 YFSETQ. DNA for the CDR3: TGCGCCAGCAGCTTGGCCGGGACCCGGACCACAGATACGCAGTATTTT. Amino acids: CASSLAGTRTTDTQYF.

The chain links TRBV12-3 or TRBV12-4 to TRBJ1-2; no reliable D call. V was pared by 6 bases and J by 5 bases, with 13 bases between. This CDR3 is 13 amino acids long. CDR3 nucleotide sequence: TGTGCCAGCAGCGCCCGGGCGGGGTATGGCTACACCTTC. Protein: CASSARAGYGYTF.

This clone was detected a few times. The chain uses TRBV5-1 and TRBJ2-7; 7 positions match TRBD1. The CDR3 runs to 14 residues. V shed 1 base and J 6 bases; nucleotides not matched to a gene: 7. In germline, CDR1 is SGHRS, CDR2 YFSETQ. CDR3 coding DNA: TGCGCCAGCAGCTTGAGACAGGGTAATGGCGAGCAGTACTTC. Residues: CASSLRQGNGEQYF.

V usage is TRBV12-3 or TRBV12-4 and J usage is TRBJ1-4; perhaps TRBD1 as D (6 bases). This CDR3 comprises 13 residues. The germline V and J ends were trimmed by 3 bases and 12 bases, with 14 bases remaining between them. The CDR3, as DNA: TGTGCCAGCAGTTTCTCACAGGGAAGCGAACTGTTTTTT. Amino acids: CASSFSQGSELFF.

The chain combines TRBV11-2 with TRBJ2-3; D unclear. V was cut by 1 base and J by 0 bases, with 5 bases left in between. CDR1 is SGHAT and CDR2 is FQNNGV in the germline V gene. This CDR3 comprises 14 residues. Here the CDR3 reads CASSLGLSTDTQYF. CDR3 coding DNA: TGTGCCAGCAGCTTAGGTCTTAGCACAGATACGCAGTATTTT. Looking up the rest from reference TRBV11-2 and TRBJ2-3 gives the full variable domain: EAGVAQSPRYKIIEKRQSVAFWCNPISGHATLYWYQQILGQGPKLLIQFQNNGVVDDSQLPKDRFSAERLKGVDSTLKIQPAKLEDSAVYLCASSLGLSTDTQYFGPGTRLTVL.

Only one count was recorded for this clone. The rearrangement uses TRBV6-5 and TRBJ2-3; D is ambiguous. The germline V gene encodes CDR1 MNHEY and CDR2 SVGAGI. V was trimmed by 2 bases and J by 2 bases, leaving 8 bases between them. The CDR3 has 14 residues. CDR3: CASSYDHFTDTQYF. The CDR3 DNA sequence: TGTGCCAGCAGTTACGACCATTTCACAGATACGCAGTATTTT.

There are a few counts of this clone. J is TRBJ1-1 and V is TRBV30; D is perhaps TRBD1 (5 bases). The V gene's germline CDR1 is GTSNPN and CDR2 SVGIG (reference sequence). The CDR3 loop spans 11 amino acids. Trimming removed 5 bases from V and 11 bases from J, with 15 bases in between. CDR3 DNA sequence: TGTGCCTGGGGGTTGGGGGGGGTCGCTTTCTTT. Translating gives CAWGLGGVAFF.